The subject of this entry is one TCR beta chain. This clone turned up a few times. This clone's antigen is unknown. Base qualities are not provided; no much larger clone lies one nucleotide away. Genomic DNA was extracted from sorted cells with the Quick-DNA Microprep Kit. TCRbeta DNA was amplified with the immunoSEQ hsTCRbeta kit following the manufacturer's protocol. TCRbeta libraries were sequenced on an Illumina MiSeq instrument. Per the authors' processing: Following removal of out-of-frame sequences, some 2 million distinct TCRbeta sequences were retained, with an average of about 70,000 per individual. Two values were used to score each individual: the count of around 150 previously reported CMV-associated TCRbeta sequences and the total count of productive distinct TCRbeta sequences. A beta-binomial model was reimplemented in Python, and scikit-learn random forests with default parameters were trained on US cohort data. Classifier performance on the Belgian cohort was summarized as median AUC with percentile confidence intervals over 10,000 bootstrap iterations. Entries here come from immuneACCESS through TCRdb and include only in-frame sequences with V and J called. Some clones fail to appear in such tables; in the studies checked, an unresolved V gene covers under half of the shortfall, and the cause of the remainder is unknown. V and J calls and clone size follow that table, whereas D and trimming were derived from the DNA. Recorded for this sample are 70,000 to 90,000 clones; roughly 80% of them occurred a single time. About 2.5% of the sample is in the top ten clones.

The data stem from a study of memory CD4+ T cells and cytomegalovirus serostatus (dated by TCRdb to the late 2010s). About the investigation overall: A total of some 35 healthy Belgian adults, of whom 9 were CMV seropositive and 24 were CMV seronegative, were included in the cohort. To replicate a published TCR-based CMV serostatus classifier, the study sequenced CD4+ memory TCRbeta repertoires from a Belgian cohort whose cytomegalovirus serostatus was known.

The germline V gene encodes CDR1 LNHDA and CDR2 SQIVND (reference sequence). The germline V and J ends show losses of 1 base and 0 bases respectively, and no gene match explains 2 bases of the junction. The CDR3 numbers 16 residues from cysteine through phenylalanine. Kept here is only the CDR3 DNA, which spans 48 bases and is read in frame from base 1. Findings and caveats that apply to the study as a whole: The results were read as suggesting that the CMV-associated TCR signature is, for the most part, present in the CD4+ memory repertoire. Of roughly 170 previously reported CMV-associated TCRbeta sequences, around 67 appeared in the CD4+ memory repertoires, each in one to five individuals. On the Belgian cohort, the classifier based on the original framework reached a median bootstrapped AUC of roughly 0.94, with a 95% CI of 0.76-1.00. For predicting CMV serostatus, the median bootstrapped AUC was roughly 0.95 using the original framework and roughly 0.91 using a US-trained random forest. Unlike the original study, which covered naive and memory CD4+ and CD8+ populations, the Belgian study sequenced only CD4+CD45RO+ memory cells.

A FACSAria II was used to sort memory CD4+ T cells, defined as single viable CD3+CD4+CD8-CD45RO+ cells. CMV serostatus was assessed using a Roche Elecsys assay, by which serum IgG against CMV pp150, pp28, p38 and p52 was detected. After thawing, total CD4+ T cells were enriched by positive selection with CD4 magnetic microbeads. The samples came from a different study that was designed specifically to examine the CD4+ T cell memory repertoire. Peripheral blood mononuclear cells were isolated and cryopreserved according to standard operating procedures, and serum was stored at -80 degrees C. Staining used CD3-PerCP (BW264/56), CD4-APC (RPA-T4), CD45RO-PE (UCHT1) and CD8-Pacific Orange (3B5) antibodies, with Sytox blue excluding non-viable cells.

The receptor comes from an adult in good health and CMV-seropositive. The sample was memory CD4+ T cells from blood. The chain links TRBV19 with TRBJ2-3; the central 9 bases match TRBD1. DNA sequence: TGTGCCAGTAGTATAGGAGGACAGGGGAGCACAGATACGCAGTATTTT. This gives the protein CASSIGGQGSTDTQYF.